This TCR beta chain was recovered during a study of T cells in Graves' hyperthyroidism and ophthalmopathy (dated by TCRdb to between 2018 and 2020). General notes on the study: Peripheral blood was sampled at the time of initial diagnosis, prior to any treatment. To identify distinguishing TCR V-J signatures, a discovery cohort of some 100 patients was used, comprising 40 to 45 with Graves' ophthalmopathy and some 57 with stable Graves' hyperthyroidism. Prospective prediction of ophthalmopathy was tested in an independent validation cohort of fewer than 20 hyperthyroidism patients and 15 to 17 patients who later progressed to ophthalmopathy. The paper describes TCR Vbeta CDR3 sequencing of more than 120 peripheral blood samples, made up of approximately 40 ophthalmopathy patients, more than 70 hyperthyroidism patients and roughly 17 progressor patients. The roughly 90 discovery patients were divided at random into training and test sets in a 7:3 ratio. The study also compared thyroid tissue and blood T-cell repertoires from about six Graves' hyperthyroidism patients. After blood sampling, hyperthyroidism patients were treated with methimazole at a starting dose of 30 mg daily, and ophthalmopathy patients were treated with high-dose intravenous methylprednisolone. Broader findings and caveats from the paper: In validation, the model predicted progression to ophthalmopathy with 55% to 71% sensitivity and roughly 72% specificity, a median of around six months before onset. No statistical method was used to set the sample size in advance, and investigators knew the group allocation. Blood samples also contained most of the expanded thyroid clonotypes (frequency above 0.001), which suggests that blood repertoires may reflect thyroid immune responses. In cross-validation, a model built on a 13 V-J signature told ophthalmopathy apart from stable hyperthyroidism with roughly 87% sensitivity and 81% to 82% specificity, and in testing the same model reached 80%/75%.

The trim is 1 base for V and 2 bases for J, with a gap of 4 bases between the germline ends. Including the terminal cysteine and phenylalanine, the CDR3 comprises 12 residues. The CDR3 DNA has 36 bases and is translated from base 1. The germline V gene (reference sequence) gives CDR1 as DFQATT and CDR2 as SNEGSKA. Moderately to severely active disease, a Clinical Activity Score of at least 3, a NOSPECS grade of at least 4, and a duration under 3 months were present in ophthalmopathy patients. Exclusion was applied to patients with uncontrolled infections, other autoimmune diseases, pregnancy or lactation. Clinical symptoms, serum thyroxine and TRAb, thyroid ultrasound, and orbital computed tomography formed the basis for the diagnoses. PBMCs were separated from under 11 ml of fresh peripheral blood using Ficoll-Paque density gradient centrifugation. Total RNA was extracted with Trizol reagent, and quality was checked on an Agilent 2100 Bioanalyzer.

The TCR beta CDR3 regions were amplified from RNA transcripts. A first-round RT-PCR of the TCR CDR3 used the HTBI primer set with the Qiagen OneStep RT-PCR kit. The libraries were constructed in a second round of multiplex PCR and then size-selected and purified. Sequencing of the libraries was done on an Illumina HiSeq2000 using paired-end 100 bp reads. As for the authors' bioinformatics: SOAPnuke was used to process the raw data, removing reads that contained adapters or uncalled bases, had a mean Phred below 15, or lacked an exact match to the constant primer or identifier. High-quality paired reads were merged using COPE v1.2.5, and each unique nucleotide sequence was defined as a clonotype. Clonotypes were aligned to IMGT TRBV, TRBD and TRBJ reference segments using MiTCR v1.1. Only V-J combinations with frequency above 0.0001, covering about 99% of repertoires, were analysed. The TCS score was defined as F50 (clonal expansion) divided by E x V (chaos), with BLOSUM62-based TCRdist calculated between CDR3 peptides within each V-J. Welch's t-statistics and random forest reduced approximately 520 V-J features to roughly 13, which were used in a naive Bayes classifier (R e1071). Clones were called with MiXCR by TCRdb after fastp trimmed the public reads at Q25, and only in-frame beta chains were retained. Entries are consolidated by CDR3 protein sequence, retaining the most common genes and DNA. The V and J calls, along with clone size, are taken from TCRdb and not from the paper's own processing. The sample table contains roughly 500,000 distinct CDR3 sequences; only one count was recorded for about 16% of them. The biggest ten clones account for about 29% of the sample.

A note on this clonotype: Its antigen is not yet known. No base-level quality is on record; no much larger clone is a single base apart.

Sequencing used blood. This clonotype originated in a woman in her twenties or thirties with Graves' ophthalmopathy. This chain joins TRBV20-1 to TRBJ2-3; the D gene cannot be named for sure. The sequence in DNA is TGCAGTGCTAGAGGCTACACAGATACGCAGTATTTT. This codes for CSARGYTDTQYF.